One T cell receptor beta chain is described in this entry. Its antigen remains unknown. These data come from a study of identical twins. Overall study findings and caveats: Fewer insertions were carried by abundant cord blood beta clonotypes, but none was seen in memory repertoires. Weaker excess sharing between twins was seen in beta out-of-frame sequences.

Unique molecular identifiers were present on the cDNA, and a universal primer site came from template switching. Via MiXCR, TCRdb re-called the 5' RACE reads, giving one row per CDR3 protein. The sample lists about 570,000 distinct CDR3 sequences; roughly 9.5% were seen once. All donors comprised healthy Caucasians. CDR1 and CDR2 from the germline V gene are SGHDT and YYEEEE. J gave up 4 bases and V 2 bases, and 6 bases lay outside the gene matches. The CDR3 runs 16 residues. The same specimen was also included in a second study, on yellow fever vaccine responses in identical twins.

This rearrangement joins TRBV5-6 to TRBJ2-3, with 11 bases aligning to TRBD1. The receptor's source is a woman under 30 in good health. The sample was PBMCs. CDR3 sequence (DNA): TGTGCCAGCAGCTTCCGGGACAGGGGGTGGTCAGATACGCAGTATTTT. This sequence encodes CASSFRDRGWSDTQYF.